One sample yielded the 32 T cell receptor beta chains listed below, sequenced in a study of T cell responses to AZD1222 COVID-19 vaccine. Assay used: immunoSEQ multiplex PCR; TCRdb lists only in-frame clones, some missing. The sample lists 120,000 or so clones; more than 65% were seen once. Sequenced here: peripheral blood, sampled 28 days after the second AZD1222 dose. These receptors were obtained from an adult who received the AZD1222 COVID-19 vaccine.

V gene TRBV11-3 combines with J gene TRBJ2-1; no firm D call. Per germline, CDR1 SGHNT and CDR2 YENEEA. This CDR3 is built from 15 residues. Trimming took 3 bases from V and 2 from J, leaving 11 bases between them. The CDR3 DNA reads as TGTGCCAGCAGCTTCTCGACGGGCCCCTACAATGAGCAGTTCTTC. The encoded protein is CASSFSTGPYNEQFF. The full variable domain, in which reference TRBV11-3 and TRBJ2-1 provide the parts outside the CDR3, is EAGVVQSPRYKIIEKKQPVAFWCNPISGHNTLYWYLQNLGQGPELLIRYENEEAVDDSQLPKDRFSAERLKGVDSTLKIQPAELGDSAVYLCASSFSTGPYNEQFFGPGTRLTVL.

This clone was found once. The V and J genes are TRBV28 and TRBJ1-2; D unclear. Deletions cut 6 bases from V and 2 bases from J, with 22 bases between. CDR1 MDHEN and CDR2 SYDVKM come from the germline V gene. The CDR3 sequence is 17 residues long. CDR3 in amino acids: CASSLVGEASYNYGYTF. The CDR3 nucleotides read TGTGCCAGCAGCCTGGTCGGTGAGGCCAGCTACAACTATGGCTACACCTTC.

The genes are TRBV6-2 or TRBV6-3 and TRBJ1-2; D call uncertain. Germline V gene sequence: CDR1 MNHEY, CDR2 SVGEGT. Trimming removed 5 bases from V and 4 bases from J, with 8 bases in between. This CDR3 spans 12 amino acids. The CDR3 loop is CASSQTGYGYTF. The CDR3, as DNA: TGTGCCAGCAGTCAGACGGGCTATGGCTACACCTTC.

The chain links TRBV6-5 to TRBJ2-7; possibly TRBD2 for D (6 bases). Germline V CDR1 and CDR2: MNHEY, SVGAGI. V lost 5 bases, J lost 3 bases, and 14 bases lay in between. The CDR3 totals 14 residues. DNA of the CDR3: TGTGCCAGCAGTACGGGAGATGGGGGCTACGAGCAGTACTTC. This codes for CASSTGDGGYEQYF.

The chain joins TRBV2 to TRBJ1-1; perhaps TRBD1 as D (6 bases). Between the trimmed V and J ends, which lost 7 bases and 1 base, there was a span of 10 bases. There are 13 residues in the CDR3. The germline V gene encodes CDR1 SNHLY and CDR2 FYNNEI. The CDR3 DNA reads as TGTGCCAGCACTAGGACAGAGAACACTGAAGCTTTCTTT. It yields the protein CASTRTENTEAFF.

The chain employs TRBV4-1 and TRBJ1-1; 10 bases are a match to TRBD1. V was clipped by 4 bases and J by 3 bases; unmatched bases: 5. The germline V gene encodes CDR1 MGHRA and CDR2 YSYEKL. CDR3 length: 15 amino acids. This CDR3 reads CASSRTGGMDTEAFF. In DNA form, the CDR3 reads TGCGCCAGCAGCCGGACAGGGGGGATGGACACTGAAGCTTTCTTT.

The chain has TRBV11-3 and TRBJ2-7; 9 nucleotides align to TRBD1. V lost 5 bases to trimming and J lost 4 bases; unmatched junction nucleotides: 12. This CDR3 has 16 amino acids. The germline V gene has CDR1 SGHNT and CDR2 YENEEA. This CDR3 is CASSKKPPGQGYEQYF. The CDR3 coding sequence is TGTGCCAGCAGCAAGAAACCCCCGGGACAGGGATACGAGCAGTACTTC.

The chain employs TRBV5-1 and TRBJ1-4, with D possibly TRBD1 on 6 matching bases. Germline CDR1 reads SGHRS; CDR2 reads YFSETQ. V gave up 2 bases and J gave up 2 bases, with 7 bases separating them. The CDR3 runs 14 residues. The CDR3 loop reads CASSFQGTNEKLFF. DNA for the CDR3: TGCGCCAGCAGCTTCCAGGGGACTAATGAAAAACTGTTTTTT.

This chain connects TRBV5-5 to TRBJ2-5, with 7 bases matching TRBD1. Germline CDR1 and CDR2: SGHKS and YYEKEE (reference sequence). The CDR3 loop spans 17 amino acids. J gave up 5 bases and V 2 bases, and 15 bases lay outside the gene matches. The CDR3 sequence is CASSFSRTTGMDETQYF. The CDR3 nucleotides read TGTGCCAGCAGCTTCTCCCGAACGACAGGGATGGATGAGACCCAGTACTTC.

This clone was detected ten times or more. The rearrangement uses TRBV19 and TRBJ1-5; D is perhaps TRBD1 (6 bases). Germline CDR1 and CDR2: LNHDA and SQIVND (reference sequence). The CDR3 runs to 12 residues. The V and J ends lost 8 bases and 4 bases respectively, with 9 bases between them. CDR3 bases: TGTGCCAGTGGACAGAATAATCAGCCCCAGCATTTT. Translating gives CASGQNNQPQHF.

This clone was found many times. The gene calls are TRBV25-1 and TRBJ1-2; the match to TRBD1 covers 8 bases. Looked up from germline, CDR1 is MGHDK and CDR2 is SYGVNS. V lost 4 bases and J lost 1; bases outside the gene matches: 8. This CDR3 contains 16 residues. The CDR3 loop is CASSGETGDLNYGYTF. The CDR3 DNA follows: TGTGCCAGCAGTGGAGAGACAGGGGATCTTAACTATGGCTACACCTTC.

The CDR3 bases are TGTGCCAGCAGCAACGTTCGGTCTAGCTACACCTTC. This codes for CASSNVRSSYTF. The rearrangement joins TRBV5-8 to TRBJ1-2; D remains unclear. CDR1 SGHTS and CDR2 YDEGEE come from the germline V gene. The ends were cut back, 4 bases at V and 9 bases at J, with 13 bases in the middle. The CDR3 is made up of 12 amino acids.

As for this clone: The junction departs from germline at one end; a sequencing error may be responsible. The V gene is TRBV13, the J gene TRBJ1-2; 12 bases match TRBD1. Germline assignment: CDR1 PRHDT and CDR2 FYEKMQ (reference sequence). CDR3 length: 13 residues. The CDR3 protein is CASSLAGQGAKAF. The CDR3 bases are TGTGCCAGCAGCTTAGCGGGACAGGGGGCAAAGGCCTTC.

CDR3 DNA sequence: TGTGCCAGCAGTTTGGTGGTTTCGGTATACACCTTC. Encoded protein: CASSLVVSVYTF. The chain links TRBV6-2 or TRBV6-3 to TRBJ1-2; D is uncertain. V dropped 4 bases and J dropped 11 bases, with 14 bases sitting between them. The CDR3 runs 12 residues. CDR1 is MNHEY, CDR2 SVGEGT, per germline.

The rearrangement joins TRBV11-2 to TRBJ2-3; 12 bases are a match to TRBD2. CDR1 is SGHAT and CDR2 is FQNNGV in the germline V gene. With V trimmed by 4 bases and J by 5 bases, 7 bases remained unmatched. The CDR3 loop spans 16 amino acids. CDR3 DNA sequence: TGTGCCAGCAGCTCAGGACTAGCGGGGCCGGAAGATACGCAGTATTTT. Amino acid sequence: CASSSGLAGPEDTQYF.

CDR3 DNA sequence: TGTGCCAGCAGCGTACAGGACGGCCCCTACGAGCAGTACTTC. The encoded protein is CASSVQDGPYEQYF. The V and J genes are TRBV9 and TRBJ2-7; D is unresolved. This CDR3 is 14 amino acids long. Germline lookup yields CDR1 SGDLS and CDR2 YYNGEE. V lost 1 base, J lost 2 bases, and 10 bases lay in between.

This clone has only one observation. The chain recombines TRBV28 with TRBJ2-5; the match to TRBD1 covers 7 bases. Germline trimming cut 3 bases from V and 5 bases from J; bases unmatched to any gene: 12. Germline CDR1 MDHEN, CDR2 SYDVKM. The CDR3 is 16 residues long. The CDR3 sequence: CASSFPEQGLEETQYF. CDR3 sequence (DNA): TGTGCCAGCAGTTTCCCTGAACAGGGGCTGGAGGAGACCCAGTACTTC.

The rearrangement joins TRBV20-1 to TRBJ1-2; D ambiguous. Trimming pared 1 base from V and 9 bases from J, leaving 6 bases between. Germline-derived CDR1 and CDR2 are DFQATT and SNEGSKA (reference sequence). The CDR3 contains 10 residues. The CDR3 spells CSARGDSYTF. CDR3 DNA sequence: TGCAGTGCTAGAGGTGACAGCTACACCTTC.

This clone was observed once. This chain connects TRBV5-5 to TRBJ1-1, with a weak D call TRBD1 (6 bases). This CDR3 has 13 residues. Germline CDR1 reads SGHKS; CDR2 reads YYEKEE (reference sequence). V lost 4 bases and J 5 bases, leaving 12 bases between the germline ends. This CDR3 is CASSPQGSTEAFF. The CDR3 DNA reads TGTGCCAGCAGCCCACAGGGAAGTACTGAAGCTTTCTTT.

This chain uses TRBV19 with TRBJ1-2, with a possible D match to TRBD1 (5 bases). V lost 5 bases to trimming and J lost 0 bases, with 13 bases between them. The CDR3 spans 15 residues. Germline values: CDR1 LNHDA, CDR2 SQIVND (reference sequence). CDR3: CASSSGDRANYGYTF. For the CDR3, the DNA is TGTGCCAGTAGTTCGGGGGACCGAGCTAACTATGGCTACACCTTC.

The rearrangement joins TRBV2 to TRBJ1-3, with D unresolved. V dropped 1 base and J dropped 4 bases, with 5 bases sitting between them. The CDR3 totals 13 residues. Looked up from germline, CDR1 is SNHLY and CDR2 is FYNNEI. The CDR3 DNA is TGTGCCAGCAGTGAAGGAGCGGGAAACACCATATATTTT. This encodes CASSEGAGNTIYF.

The CDR3 region has the DNA TGTGCCACCAGTGGTGTCTCCCATTCCAATCAGCCCCAGCATTTT. This gives the protein CATSGVSHSNQPQHF. The rearrangement links TRBV24-1 to TRBJ1-5; no reliable D call. V was trimmed by 5 bases and J by 3 bases, leaving 13 bases between them. Germline loops: CDR1 KGHDR, CDR2 SFDVKD. The length of the CDR3 is 15 residues.

This clone has just one count. The chain links TRBV5-1 to TRBJ1-1; possible D gene TRBD1, 6 bases. The V end was cut by 2 bases, the J end by 4 bases, with 9 bases between. Per germline, CDR1 SGHRS and CDR2 YFSETQ. The CDR3 is made up of 13 amino acids. CDR3 sequence (DNA): TGCGCCAGCAGCTTCAGGGGAGGCACTGAAGCTTTCTTT. Protein: CASSFRGGTEAFF. Complete variable domain (other parts from reference TRBV5-1 and TRBJ1-1): KAGVTQTPRYLIKTRGQQVTLSCSPISGHRSVSWYQQTPGQGLQFLFEYFSETQRNKGNFPGRFSGRQFSNSRSEMNVSTLELGDSALYLCASSFRGGTEAFFGQGTRLTVV.

This clone was seen a single time. The chain joins TRBV28 to TRBJ1-6, with 11 positions matching TRBD1. Germline values: CDR1 MDHEN, CDR2 SYDVKM. CDR3 size: 16 residues. The V segment lost 4 bases and the J segment 9 bases; nucleotides outside the gene matches: 8. CDR3 sequence reads: CASSSILGTGGSPLHF. Here the CDR3 DNA reads TGTGCCAGCAGTTCAATACTCGGGACAGGGGGTTCACCCCTCCACTTT. The whole variable domain, filled in from reference TRBV28 and TRBJ1-6, reads DVKVTQSSRYLVKRTGEKVFLECVQDMDHENMFWYRQDPGLGLRLIYFSYDVKMKEKGDIPEGYSVSREKKERFSLILESASTNQTSMYLCASSSILGTGGSPLHFGNGTRLTVT.

The chain recombines TRBV19 with TRBJ1-5; D perhaps matches TRBD1 (5 bases). Trimming left V 7 bases short and J 5 bases short, with 15 bases between. CDR1 is LNHDA, CDR2 SQIVND, per germline (reference sequence). This CDR3 contains 14 residues. This CDR3 is CASKGPTWDQPQHF. The CDR3 coding sequence is TGTGCCAGTAAGGGACCCACATGGGATCAGCCCCAGCATTTT.

J is TRBJ1-6 and V is TRBV9; possibly TRBD1 for D (5 bases). The V gene's germline CDR1 is SGDLS and CDR2 YYNGEE. The CDR3 contains 16 residues. V lost 0 bases and J 1 base, leaving 8 bases between the germline ends. The CDR3 region is CASSVGGGSYNSPLHF. The CDR3 DNA is TGTGCCAGCAGCGTAGGGGGGGGATCCTATAATTCACCCCTCCACTTT.

The chain is built from TRBV18 and TRBJ1-1; possibly TRBD1 for D (5 bases). V was trimmed by 6 bases and J by 6 bases, leaving 8 bases between them. This CDR3 contains 11 residues. Germline loops: CDR1 KGHSH, CDR2 LQKENI. CDR3 in DNA: TGTGCCAGCTCCCGGGGACCTGAAGCTTTCTTT. Protein sequence: CASSRGPEAFF.

This clone was seen only once. The chain employs TRBV5-1 and TRBJ2-5; D might be TRBD1 (5 bases). Trimming removed 2 bases from V and 5 bases from J, with 13 bases in between. CDR3 length: 14 residues. Germline loops: CDR1 SGHRS, CDR2 YFSETQ. DNA for the CDR3: TGCGCCAGCAGCTTAGGCAGGGCGCCGGAGACCCAGTACTTC. It is translated as CASSLGRAPETQYF. The variable domain in full, completed from reference TRBV5-1 and TRBJ2-5, reads KAGVTQTPRYLIKTRGQQVTLSCSPISGHRSVSWYQQTPGQGLQFLFEYFSETQRNKGNFPGRFSGRQFSNSRSEMNVSTLELGDSALYLCASSLGRAPETQYFGPGTRLLVL.

V usage is TRBV7-2 and J usage is TRBJ1-5; D is possibly TRBD1 (6 bases). CDR1 and CDR2 from the germline V gene are SGHTA and FQGNSA. The V gene lost 1 base and the J gene lost 6 bases, with 13 bases spanning the gap. The CDR3 contains 15 residues. For the CDR3, the DNA is TGTGCCAGCAGCTTAGAACAGGGTTGGCGTCAGCCCCAGCATTTT. Its translation: CASSLEQGWRQPQHF.

The chain has TRBV18 and TRBJ1-2; D uncertain. Germline values: CDR1 KGHSH, CDR2 LQKENI. The CDR3 is made up of 13 amino acids. Trimming pared 2 bases from V and 5 bases from J, leaving 9 bases between. The CDR3 spells CASSPIEGYGYTF. In DNA, the CDR3 is TGTGCCAGCTCACCAATAGAGGGTTATGGCTACACCTTC.

This chain joins TRBV24-1 and TRBJ1-2; D unresolved. Germline CDR1 reads KGHDR; CDR2 reads SFDVKD. V was pared by 2 bases and J by 0 bases, with 18 bases between. This CDR3 is built from 18 residues. CDR3 bases: TGTGCCACCAGTGATTCGTCAATTAAACAGAGACCTAACTATGGCTACACCTTC. Protein: CATSDSSIKQRPNYGYTF.

This chain links TRBV3-1 (or the pseudogene TRBV3-2) with TRBJ1-1; D not resolved. V dropped 4 bases and J dropped 4 bases, with 22 bases sitting between them. The germline V gene encodes CDR1 LGHDT and CDR2 YNNKEL (reference sequence). This CDR3 region has 17 residues. The CDR3 bases are TGTGCCAGCAGCCCGTCATCCGCCCCTTGGGGAGGCACTGAAGCTTTCTTT. It yields the protein CASSPSSAPWGGTEAFF.